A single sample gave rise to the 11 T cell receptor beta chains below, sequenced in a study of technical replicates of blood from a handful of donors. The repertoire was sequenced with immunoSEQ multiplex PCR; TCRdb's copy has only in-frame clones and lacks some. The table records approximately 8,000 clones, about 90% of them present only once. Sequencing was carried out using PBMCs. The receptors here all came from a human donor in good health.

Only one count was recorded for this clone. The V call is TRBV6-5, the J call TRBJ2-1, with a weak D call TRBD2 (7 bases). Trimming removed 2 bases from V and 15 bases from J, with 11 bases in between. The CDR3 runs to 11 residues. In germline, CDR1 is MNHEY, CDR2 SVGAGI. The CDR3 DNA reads TGTGCCAGCAGTTACAGGGGGGGTGCGTTCTTC. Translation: CASSYRGGAFF.

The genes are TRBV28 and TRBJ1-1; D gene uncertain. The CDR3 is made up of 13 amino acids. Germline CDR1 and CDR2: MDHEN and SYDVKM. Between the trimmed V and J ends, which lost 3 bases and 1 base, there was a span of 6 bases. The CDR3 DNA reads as TGTGCCAGCAGTTTTAACGGGAACACTGAAGCTTTCTTT. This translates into CASSFNGNTEAFF.

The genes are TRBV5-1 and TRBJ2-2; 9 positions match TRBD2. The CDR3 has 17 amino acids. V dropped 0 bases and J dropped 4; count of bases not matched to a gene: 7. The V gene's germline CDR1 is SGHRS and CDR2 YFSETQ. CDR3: CASSLVSAGGSTGELFF. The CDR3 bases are TGCGCCAGCAGCTTGGTTTCCGCGGGAGGGAGCACCGGGGAGCTGTTTTTT.

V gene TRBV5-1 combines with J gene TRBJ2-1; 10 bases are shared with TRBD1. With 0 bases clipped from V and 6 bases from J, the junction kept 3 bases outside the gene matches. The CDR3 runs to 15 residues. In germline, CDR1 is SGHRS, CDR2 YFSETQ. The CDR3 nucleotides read TGCGCCAGCAGCTTGGCGGGACAGGGGTTCAATGAGCAGTTCTTC. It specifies CASSLAGQGFNEQFF.

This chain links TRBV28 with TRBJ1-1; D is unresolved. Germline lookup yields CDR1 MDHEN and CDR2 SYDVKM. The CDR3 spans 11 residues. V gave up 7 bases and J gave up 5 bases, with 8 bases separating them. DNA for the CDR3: TGTGCCAGCACCCTCTATACTGAAGCTTTCTTT. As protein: CASTLYTEAFF.

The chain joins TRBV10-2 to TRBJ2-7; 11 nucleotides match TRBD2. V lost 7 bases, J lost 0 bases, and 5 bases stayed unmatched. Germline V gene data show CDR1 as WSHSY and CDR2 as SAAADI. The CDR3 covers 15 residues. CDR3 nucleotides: TGCGCCAGCATTTCCGGGACTAGCGGCTCCTACGAGCAGTACTTC. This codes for CASISGTSGSYEQYF.

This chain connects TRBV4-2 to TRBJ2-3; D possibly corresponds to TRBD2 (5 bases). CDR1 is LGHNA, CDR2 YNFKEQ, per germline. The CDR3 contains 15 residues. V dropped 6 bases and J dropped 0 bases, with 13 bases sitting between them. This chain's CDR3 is CASSLSGTSTDTQYF. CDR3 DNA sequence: TGTGCCAGCAGTCTGAGCGGAACTAGCACAGATACGCAGTATTTT.

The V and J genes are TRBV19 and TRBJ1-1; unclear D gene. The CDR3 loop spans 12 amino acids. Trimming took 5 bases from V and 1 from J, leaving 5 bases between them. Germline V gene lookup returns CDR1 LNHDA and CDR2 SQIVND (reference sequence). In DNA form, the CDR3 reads TGTGCCAGTAGTTACAGGAACACTGAAGCTTTCTTT. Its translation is CASSYRNTEAFF.

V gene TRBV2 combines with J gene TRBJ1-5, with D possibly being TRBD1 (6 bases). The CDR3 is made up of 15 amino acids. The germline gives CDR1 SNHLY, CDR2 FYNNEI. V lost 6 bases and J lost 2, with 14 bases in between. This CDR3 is CASSVGQSGNQPQHF. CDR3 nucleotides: TGTGCCAGCAGCGTAGGACAGTCCGGCAATCAGCCCCAGCATTTT.

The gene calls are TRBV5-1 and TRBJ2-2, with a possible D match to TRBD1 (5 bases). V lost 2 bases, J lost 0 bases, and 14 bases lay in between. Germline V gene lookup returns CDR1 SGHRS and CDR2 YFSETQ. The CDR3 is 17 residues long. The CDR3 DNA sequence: TGCGCCAGCAGCTTACGGACATTGTCCACGAACACCGGGGAGCTGTTTTTT. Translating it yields CASSLRTLSTNTGELFF.

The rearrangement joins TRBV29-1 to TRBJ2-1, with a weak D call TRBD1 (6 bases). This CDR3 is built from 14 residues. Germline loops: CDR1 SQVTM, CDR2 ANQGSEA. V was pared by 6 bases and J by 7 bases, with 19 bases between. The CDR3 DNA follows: TGCAGCGTATCCAGTTCGTGGGGGCGGAATGAGCAGTTCTTC. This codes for CSVSSSWGRNEQFF.